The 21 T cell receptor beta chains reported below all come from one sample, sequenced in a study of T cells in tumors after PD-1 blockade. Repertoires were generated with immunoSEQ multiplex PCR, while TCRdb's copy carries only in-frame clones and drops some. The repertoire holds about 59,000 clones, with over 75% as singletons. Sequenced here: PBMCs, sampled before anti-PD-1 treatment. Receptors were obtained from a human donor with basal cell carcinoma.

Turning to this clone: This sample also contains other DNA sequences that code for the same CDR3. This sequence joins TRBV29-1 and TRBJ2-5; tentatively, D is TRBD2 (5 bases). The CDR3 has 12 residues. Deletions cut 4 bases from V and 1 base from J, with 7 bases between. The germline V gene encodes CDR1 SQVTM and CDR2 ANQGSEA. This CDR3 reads CSVGRGQETQYF. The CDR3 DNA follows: TGCAGCGTTGGTCGGGGCCAAGAGACCCAGTACTTC.

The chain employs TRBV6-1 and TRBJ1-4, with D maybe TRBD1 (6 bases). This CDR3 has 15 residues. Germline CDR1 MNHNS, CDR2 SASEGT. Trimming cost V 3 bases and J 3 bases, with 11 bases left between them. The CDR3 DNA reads TGTGCCAGCAGTGATTGGGGGGGCCCTAATGAAAAACTGTTTTTT. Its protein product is CASSDWGGPNEKLFF.

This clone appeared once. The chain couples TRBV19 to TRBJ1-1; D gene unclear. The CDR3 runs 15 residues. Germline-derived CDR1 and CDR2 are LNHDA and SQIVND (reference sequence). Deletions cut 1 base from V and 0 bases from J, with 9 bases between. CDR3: CASSIGFRLNTEAFF. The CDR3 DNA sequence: TGTGCCAGTAGTATAGGTTTCAGGTTGAACACTGAAGCTTTCTTT.

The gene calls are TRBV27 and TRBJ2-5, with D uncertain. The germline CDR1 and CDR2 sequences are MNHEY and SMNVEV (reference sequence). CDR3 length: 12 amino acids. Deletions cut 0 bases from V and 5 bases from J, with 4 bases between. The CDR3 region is CASSLSGETQYF. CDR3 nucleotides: TGTGCCAGCAGTTTATCGGGGGAGACCCAGTACTTC.

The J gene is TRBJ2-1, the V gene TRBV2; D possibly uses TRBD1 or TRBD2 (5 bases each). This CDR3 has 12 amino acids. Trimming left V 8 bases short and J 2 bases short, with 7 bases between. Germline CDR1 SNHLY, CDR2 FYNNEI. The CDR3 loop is CASGGTYNEQFF. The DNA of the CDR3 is TGTGCCAGCGGGGGAACCTACAATGAGCAGTTCTTC.

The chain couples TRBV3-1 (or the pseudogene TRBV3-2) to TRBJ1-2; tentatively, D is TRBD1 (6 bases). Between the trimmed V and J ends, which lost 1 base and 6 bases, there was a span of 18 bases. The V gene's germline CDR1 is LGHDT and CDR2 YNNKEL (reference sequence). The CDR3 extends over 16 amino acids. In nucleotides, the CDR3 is TGTGCCAGCAGCCAAGGAGGACTGGAGGGGGGTGATGGCTACACCTTC. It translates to CASSQGGLEGGDGYTF.

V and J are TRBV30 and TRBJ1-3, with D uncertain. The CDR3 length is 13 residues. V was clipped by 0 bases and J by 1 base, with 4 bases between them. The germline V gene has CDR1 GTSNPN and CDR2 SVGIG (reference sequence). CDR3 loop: CAWSVNSGNTIYF. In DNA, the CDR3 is TGTGCCTGGAGTGTGAATTCTGGAAACACCATATATTTT. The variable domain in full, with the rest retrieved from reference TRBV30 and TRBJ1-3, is SQTIHQWPATLVQPVGSPLSLECTVEGTSNPNLYWYRQAAGRGLQLLFYSVGIGQISSEVPQNLSASRPQDRQFILSSKKLLLSDSGFYLCAWSVNSGNTIYFGEGSWLTVV.

CDR3 sequence reads: CASSVEPSRYNEQFF. Written as DNA, the CDR3 is TGTGCCAGCAGCGTAGAGCCGTCCCGGTACAATGAGCAGTTCTTC. The chain employs TRBV9 and TRBJ2-1; D remains unclear. This CDR3 spans 15 amino acids. Per germline, CDR1 SGDLS and CDR2 YYNGEE. V lost 0 bases, J lost 4 bases, and 11 bases lay in between.

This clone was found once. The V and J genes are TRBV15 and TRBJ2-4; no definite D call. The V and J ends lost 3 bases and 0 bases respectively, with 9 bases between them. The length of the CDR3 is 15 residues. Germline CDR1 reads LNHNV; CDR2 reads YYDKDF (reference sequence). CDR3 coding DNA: TGTGCCACCAGCAGTGGGTTCCTAGCCAAAAACATTCAGTACTTC. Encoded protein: CATSSGFLAKNIQYF. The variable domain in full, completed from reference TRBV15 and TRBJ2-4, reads DAMVIQNPRYQVTQFGKPVTLSCSQTLNHNVMYWYQQKSSQAPKLLFHYYDKDFNNEADTPDNFQSRRPNTSFCFLDIRSPGLGDTAMYLCATSSGFLAKNIQYFGAGTRLSVL.

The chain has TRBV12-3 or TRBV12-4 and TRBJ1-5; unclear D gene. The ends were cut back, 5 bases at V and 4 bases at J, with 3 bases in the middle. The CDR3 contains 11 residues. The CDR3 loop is CASSLNQPQHF. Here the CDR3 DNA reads TGTGCCAGCAGTCTTAATCAGCCCCAGCATTTT.

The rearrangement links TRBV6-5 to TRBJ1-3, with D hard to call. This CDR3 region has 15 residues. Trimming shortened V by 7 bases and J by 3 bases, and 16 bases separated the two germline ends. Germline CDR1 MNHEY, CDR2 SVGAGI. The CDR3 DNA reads TGTGCCAGCACCAGAGCTACCGGGGTTGGAAACACCATATATTTT. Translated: CASTRATGVGNTIYF.

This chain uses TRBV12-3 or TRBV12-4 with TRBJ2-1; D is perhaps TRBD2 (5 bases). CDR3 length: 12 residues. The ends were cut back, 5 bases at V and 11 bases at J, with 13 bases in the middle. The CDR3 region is CASSPKRAQQFF. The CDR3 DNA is TGTGCCAGCAGTCCGAAGAGGGCTCAGCAGTTCTTC.

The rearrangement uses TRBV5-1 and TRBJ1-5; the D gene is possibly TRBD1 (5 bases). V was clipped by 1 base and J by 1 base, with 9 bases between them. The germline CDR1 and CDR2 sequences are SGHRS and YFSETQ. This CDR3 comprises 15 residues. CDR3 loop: CASSLNGGSNQPQHF. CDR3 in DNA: TGCGCCAGCAGCTTGAATGGGGGGAGCAATCAGCCCCAGCATTTT.

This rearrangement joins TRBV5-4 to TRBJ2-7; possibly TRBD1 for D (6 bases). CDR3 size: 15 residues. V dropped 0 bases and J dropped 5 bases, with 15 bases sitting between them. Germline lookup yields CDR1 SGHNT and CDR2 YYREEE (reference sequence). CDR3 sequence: CASSLEQGRKNEQYF. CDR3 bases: TGTGCCAGCAGCTTGGAACAGGGAAGGAAGAACGAGCAGTACTTC.

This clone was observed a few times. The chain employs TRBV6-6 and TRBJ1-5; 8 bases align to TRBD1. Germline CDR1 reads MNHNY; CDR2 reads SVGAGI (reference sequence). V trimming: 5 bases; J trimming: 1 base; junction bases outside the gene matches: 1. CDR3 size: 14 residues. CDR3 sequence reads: CASSGQGSNQPQHF. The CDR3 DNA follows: TGTGCCAGCAGTGGACAGGGCAGCAATCAGCCCCAGCATTTT.

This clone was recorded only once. CDR3 loop: CASSLGTVKDTQYF. CDR3 DNA sequence: TGTGCCAGCAGTTTGGGGACAGTCAAGGATACGCAGTATTTT. The rearrangement joins TRBV6-5 to TRBJ2-3, with 7 positions matching TRBD1. J lost 6 bases, V lost 4 bases, and 7 bases had no gene match. CDR1 and CDR2 from the germline V gene are MNHEY and SVGAGI. The CDR3 spans 14 residues.

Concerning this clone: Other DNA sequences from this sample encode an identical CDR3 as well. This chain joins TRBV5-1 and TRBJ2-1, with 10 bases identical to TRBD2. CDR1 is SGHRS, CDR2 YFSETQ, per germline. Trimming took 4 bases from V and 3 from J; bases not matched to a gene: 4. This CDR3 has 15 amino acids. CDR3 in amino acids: CASSPGLADYNEQFF. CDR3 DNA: TGCGCCAGCAGCCCCGGACTAGCGGACTACAATGAGCAGTTCTTC.

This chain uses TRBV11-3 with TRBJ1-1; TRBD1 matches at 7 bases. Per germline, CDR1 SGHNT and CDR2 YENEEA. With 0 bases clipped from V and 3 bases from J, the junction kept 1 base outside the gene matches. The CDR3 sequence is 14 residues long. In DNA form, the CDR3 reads TGTGCCAGCAGCTTAGAGACAGGGTACACTGAAGCTTTCTTT. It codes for CASSLETGYTEAFF.

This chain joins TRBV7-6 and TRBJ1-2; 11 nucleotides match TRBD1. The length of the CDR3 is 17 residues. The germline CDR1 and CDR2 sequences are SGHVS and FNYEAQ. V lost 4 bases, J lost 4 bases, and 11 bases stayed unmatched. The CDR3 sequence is CASSSNAGTGGGYGYTF. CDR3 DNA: TGTGCCAGCAGCTCTAACGCCGGGACAGGGGGTGGCTATGGCTACACCTTC.

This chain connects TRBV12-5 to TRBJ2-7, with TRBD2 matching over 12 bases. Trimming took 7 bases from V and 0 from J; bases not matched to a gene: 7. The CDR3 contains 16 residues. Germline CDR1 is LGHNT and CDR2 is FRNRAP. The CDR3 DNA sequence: TGTGCTAGTGTTGGACTAGCGGGGCGATTCTCCTACGAGCAGTACTTC. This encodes CASVGLAGRFSYEQYF. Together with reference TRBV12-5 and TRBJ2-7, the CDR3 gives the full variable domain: DARVTQTPRHKVTEMGQEVTMRCQPILGHNTVFWYRQTMMQGLELLAYFRNRAPLDDSGMPKDRFSAEMPDATLATLKIQPSEPRDSAVYFCASVGLAGRFSYEQYFGPGTRLTVT.

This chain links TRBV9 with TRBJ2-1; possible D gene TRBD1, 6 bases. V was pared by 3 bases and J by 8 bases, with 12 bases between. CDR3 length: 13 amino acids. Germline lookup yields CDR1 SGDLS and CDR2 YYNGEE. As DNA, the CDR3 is TGTGCCAGCAGCGCACAGGGAATCCATGAGCAGTTCTTC. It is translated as CASSAQGIHEQFF.